The T cell receptor (beta chain) under discussion was sequenced for a study of cytotoxic CD8 clonotypes in ibrutinib-treated CLL (dated by TCRdb to the early 2020s). Background on the whole study: In this cohort, approximately 15 patients were treatment-naive and under 13 were relapsed/refractory, while 17 to 18 had unmutated IGHV. Response samples were taken after a median of about a year on treatment, ranging from about 6 to 40 months. Partial responses were observed in around 25 patients and complete responses in 2; after a median follow-up of 68 months, remission was maintained in 15 or so patients and progression was observed in roughly twelve. An average of roughly 250,000 productive templates and 80,000 to 100,000 productive rearrangements was obtained per sample. Longitudinal samples were available for about 30% of the 86 trial participants. Every remission and progressive disease sample was obtained while ibrutinib was still being received by the patients. Cryopreserved peripheral blood mononuclear cells were collected before treatment, at response, and at either disease progression or sustained remission.

What the authors observed across the whole study: Baseline clonality was found to be higher than that of age-matched healthy donors and was strongly correlated with circulating CD8+ T-cell counts. An increase in clonality was observed at ibrutinib response, with clonality remaining stable during sustained remission and falling back toward baseline at progression. Public clonotypes were rare and either contracted or stayed stable during treatment, and the rise in clonality at ibrutinib response reflected the expansion of private clonotypes. Sustained-remission and progressing patients did not have matched sampling times, and lymph node repertoires were not examined.

According to the germline V gene, CDR1 reads KGHSH and CDR2 reads LQKENI. V loses 4 bases at its end and J loses 8 bases; junction bases beyond the gene matches: 10. Reading from cysteine to phenylalanine, the CDR3 counts 15 amino acids. Just CDR3 DNA is preserved here, 45 bases in frame from base 1. This clone appeared a few times. Its target antigen remains unknown. It has no much larger one-base neighbor in the sample; base qualities were not kept. Taken with the paper, the label for time point translates to: approximately 25 months on ibrutinib. For TCR beta library preparation, 1.5 to 2 micrograms of genomic DNA was extracted from cryopreserved PBMCs. High-throughput TCR beta sequencing was performed on longitudinal blood samples from CLL patients receiving ibrutinib monotherapy. Patients were enrolled in a phase 2 open-label single-center ibrutinib monotherapy trial. Each clonotype received, on average, about 9.7x coverage in deep resolution sequencing performed on a MiSeq, where the target depth lay between 1 in 1 million and 1 in 200,000 T cells. TCR beta libraries were generated with the immunoSEQ hsTCRB Kit. The paper's data handling went like this. Data were analyzed with ImmunoSEQ Data Assistant and ImmunoSEQ Analyzer, with V, D and J genes assigned per IMGT definitions. Clonality, with values ranging from 0 to 1, was calculated as one minus the normalized Shannon entropy of productive rearrangement frequencies. Public clonotype analysis was restricted to overrepresented clonotypes comprising at least 0.05% of each patient's repertoire. Repertoires from around 13 age-matched healthy donors in immuneACCESS were used as clonality controls. The table comes from immuneACCESS by way of TCRdb, which keeps in-frame sequences with V and J called. Part of the clones is missing from these tables; in studies checked, under half for an unresolved V gene and the rest for unknown reasons. V and J calls and clone size follow that table, whereas D and trimming were derived from the DNA. Across this sample there are about 120,000 clones, with 58% seen only once. About 40% of the sample is in the top ten clones.

The sequencing used PBMCs, collected after 24 months of ibrutinib treatment. The sequence was collected from a human donor with chronic lymphocytic leukemia. The rearranged chain carries TRBV18 and TRBJ1-4, and 7 junction bases match TRBD1. The nucleotide sequence reads TGTGCCAGCTCACGCTCGACAGGGCCCTCCGAAAAACTGTTTTTT. It codes for CASSRSTGPSEKLFF.